This T cell receptor beta chain was captured in a study of PD-L1 blockade in urothelial cancer. For the study at large: Analyzed time points were 3 weeks (second dose) and 6 weeks after therapy began. Overall study findings and caveats: Tumor-associated blood clones were expanded more by durable-benefit patients at 3 weeks. Sub-median blood TCR clonality before treatment predicted longer survival.

The CDR3 runs 15 residues. CDR1 and CDR2 (germline): SGHKS, YYEKEE (reference sequence). Trimming removed 3 bases at V and 5 bases at J, with 17 bases between. As concerns this clone: Its antigen is not known.

Using immunoSEQ multiplex PCR, the repertoire was profiled, and TCRdb retains in-frame clones only, with some absent. The sample includes 100,000 or so clones, around 90% of them seen just once. The rearrangement links TRBV5-5 to TRBJ1-1; maybe TRBD1 (5 bases). The clonotype comes from a woman aged 80 or older with urothelial cancer. The starting material was PBMCs, obtained around atezolizumab (anti-PD-L1) treatment. The CDR3 DNA reads as TGTGCCAGCAGCTCCCAATTAGTCAGGGATACTGAAGCTTTCTTT. Its protein is CASSSQLVRDTEAFF.